This is a list of T cell receptor beta chains from one sample in a study of control samples from healthy donors and cancer patients. TCRdb's table, derived via immunoSEQ multiplex PCR, lists solely in-frame clones and lacks some. Its clone listing holds some 190,000 clones. Sequencing input: blood. These receptors originate from a woman aged 25-40 years in good health. The CDR3 runs from the conserved cysteine through the conserved F or W. A D gene is named only where the DNA matches it firmly.

V gene: TRBV5-1
D gene: -
J gene: TRBJ1-1
CDR3 protein: CASSLVGAAEAFF
CDR3 DNA: TGCGCCAGCAGCTTGGTGGGGGCAGCTGAAGCTTTCTTT

V gene: TRBV27
D gene: -
J gene: TRBJ2-2
CDR3 protein: CASSWDITGELFF
CDR3 DNA: TGTGCCAGCAGTTGGGACATCACCGGGGAGCTGTTTTTT

V gene: TRBV4-3
D gene: -
J gene: TRBJ1-6
CDR3 protein: CASSPQGSPLHF
CDR3 DNA: TGCGCCAGCAGTCCACAGGGCTCACCCCTCCACTTT

V gene: TRBV27
D gene: -
J gene: TRBJ2-1
CDR3 protein: CASKEAPSYNEQFF
CDR3 DNA: TGTGCCAGCAAAGAAGCGCCCTCCTACAATGAGCAGTTCTTC

V gene: TRBV6-6
D gene: TRBD1
J gene: TRBJ1-2
CDR3 protein: CASSYAGTGSYGYTF
CDR3 DNA: TGTGCCAGCAGTTACGCCGGGACAGGGTCCTATGGCTACACCTTC

V gene: TRBV6-1
D gene: -
J gene: TRBJ1-2
CDR3 protein: CASSAQPGQSSGGYTF
CDR3 DNA: TGTGCCAGCAGTGCCCAACCGGGACAAAGTTCAGGTGGCTACACCTTC

V gene: TRBV18
D gene: TRBD1
J gene: TRBJ1-1
CDR3 protein: CASSYQGALNTEAFF
CDR3 DNA: TGTGCCAGCTCATACCAGGGGGCTTTGAACACTGAAGCTTTCTTT

V gene: TRBV9
D gene: -
J gene: TRBJ1-1
CDR3 protein: CASSPRPLGGTEAFF
CDR3 DNA: TGTGCCAGCAGCCCCCGCCCCCTCGGGGGCACTGAAGCTTTCTTT

V gene: TRBV6-4
D gene: -
J gene: TRBJ2-3
CDR3 protein: CASSADGGFPDTQYF
CDR3 DNA: TGTGCCAGCAGTGCCGATGGGGGATTCCCAGATACGCAGTATTTT

V gene: TRBV28
D gene: -
J gene: TRBJ2-7
CDR3 protein: CASSFQLRTPSYEQYF
CDR3 DNA: TGTGCCAGCAGTTTTCAGTTACGGACACCTTCCTACGAGCAGTACTTC

V gene: TRBV12-3/TRBV12-4
D gene: -
J gene: TRBJ1-3
CDR3 protein: CASNRMVGNTIYF
CDR3 DNA: TGTGCCAGCAACCGCATGGTCGGAAACACCATATATTTT

V gene: TRBV7-2
D gene: TRBD1
J gene: TRBJ1-6
CDR3 protein: CASSLGGQDNSPLHF
CDR3 DNA: TGTGCCAGCAGCTTAGGGGGACAGGATAATTCACCCCTCCACTTT

V gene: TRBV19
D gene: -
J gene: TRBJ2-7
CDR3 protein: CASSIVRGGSYEQYF
CDR3 DNA: TGTGCCAGTAGTATAGTAAGGGGTGGGTCCTACGAGCAGTACTTC

V gene: TRBV5-1
D gene: -
J gene: TRBJ1-1
CDR3 protein: CASSRREVNTEAFF
CDR3 DNA: TGCGCCAGCAGTAGGCGAGAAGTGAACACTGAAGCTTTCTTT

V gene: TRBV19
D gene: -
J gene: TRBJ1-1
CDR3 protein: CASSISEVTEAFF
CDR3 DNA: TGTGCCAGTAGTATTTCGGAGGTAACTGAAGCTTTCTTT

V gene: TRBV6-5
D gene: -
J gene: TRBJ2-7
CDR3 protein: CASSPDRLWEQYF
CDR3 DNA: TGTGCCAGCAGTCCAGACCGCTTATGGGAGCAGTACTTC

V gene: TRBV7-9
D gene: -
J gene: TRBJ1-4
CDR3 protein: CASSPMGGSGEKLFF
CDR3 DNA: TGTGCCAGCAGCCCTATGGGAGGGTCAGGGGAAAAACTGTTTTTT

V gene: TRBV28
D gene: -
J gene: TRBJ1-2
CDR3 protein: CASIKGGSYTF
CDR3 DNA: TGTGCCAGCATCAAGGGTGGTAGCTACACCTTC

V gene: TRBV7-3
D gene: -
J gene: TRBJ1-6
CDR3 protein: CASRDGNSPLHF
CDR3 DNA: TGTGCCAGCAGGGACGGTAATTCACCCCTCCACTTT

V gene: TRBV20-1
D gene: -
J gene: TRBJ1-1
CDR3 protein: CSARSTEAFF
CDR3 DNA: TGCAGTGCTAGGTCCACTGAAGCTTTCTTT

V gene: TRBV29-1
D gene: -
J gene: TRBJ1-1
CDR3 protein: CSVVSTEAFF
CDR3 DNA: TGCAGCGTTGTTAGCACTGAAGCTTTCTTT

V gene: TRBV9
D gene: TRBD2
J gene: TRBJ2-7
CDR3 protein: CASSTRPSGSYEQYF
CDR3 DNA: TGTGCCAGCAGCACCCGCCCTAGCGGGTCTTACGAGCAGTACTTC

V gene: TRBV19
D gene: TRBD1
J gene: TRBJ1-5
CDR3 protein: CASSAFPTGGNQPQHF
CDR3 DNA: TGTGCCAGTAGTGCTTTTCCCACAGGGGGCAATCAGCCCCAGCATTTT

V gene: TRBV19
D gene: -
J gene: TRBJ2-1
CDR3 protein: CASSIDGVDEQFF
CDR3 DNA: TGTGCCAGTAGTATAGATGGGGTCGATGAGCAGTTCTTC

V gene: TRBV28
D gene: -
J gene: TRBJ1-1
CDR3 protein: CASSFLTERGAEAFF
CDR3 DNA: TGTGCCAGCAGTTTTCTCACAGAGAGAGGCGCTGAAGCTTTCTTT

V gene: TRBV7-9
D gene: -
J gene: TRBJ2-2
CDR3 protein: CASSPGMGHGELFF
CDR3 DNA: TGTGCCAGCAGCCCCGGGATGGGGCACGGGGAGCTGTTTTTT

V gene: TRBV6-6
D gene: -
J gene: TRBJ1-2
CDR3 protein: CASSAAGAHYGYTF
CDR3 DNA: TGTGCCAGCAGTGCAGCCGGGGCTCACTATGGCTACACCTTC

V gene: TRBV28
D gene: -
J gene: TRBJ1-5
CDR3 protein: CASSTQRNIRGDQPQHF
CDR3 DNA: TGTGCCAGCAGTACACAAAGGAATATTAGGGGGGATCAGCCCCAGCATTTT

V gene: TRBV25-1
D gene: TRBD1
J gene: TRBJ1-3
CDR3 protein: CASSEYGPGGHTIYF
CDR3 DNA: TGTGCCAGCAGTGAATATGGTCCAGGGGGTCACACCATATATTTT

V gene: TRBV28
D gene: -
J gene: TRBJ1-1
CDR3 protein: CASSWGFGGVKRMNTEAFF
CDR3 DNA: TGTGCCAGCAGTTGGGGGTTCGGCGGCGTGAAAAGGATGAACACTGAAGCTTTCTTT

V gene: TRBV13
D gene: TRBD1
J gene: TRBJ2-5
CDR3 protein: CASSLKDRYQETQYF
CDR3 DNA: TGTGCCAGCAGCTTGAAGGACAGGTACCAAGAGACCCAGTACTTC

V gene: TRBV5-1
D gene: -
J gene: TRBJ1-4
CDR3 protein: CASSPGVTEKLFF
CDR3 DNA: TGCGCCAGCAGCCCCGGGGTAACTGAAAAACTGTTTTTT

V gene: TRBV5-1
D gene: -
J gene: TRBJ2-1
CDR3 protein: CASSFARQDNEQFF
CDR3 DNA: TGCGCCAGCAGCTTTGCCCGACAGGACAATGAGCAGTTCTTC

V gene: TRBV7-2
D gene: -
J gene: TRBJ1-2
CDR3 protein: CASSLGRSESYTF
CDR3 DNA: TGTGCCAGCAGCTTAGGCAGGTCTGAAAGCTACACCTTC

V gene: TRBV24-1
D gene: -
J gene: TRBJ2-6
CDR3 protein: CATSDYGREAGANVLTF
CDR3 DNA: TGTGCCACCAGTGATTATGGCAGGGAGGCCGGGGCCAACGTCCTGACTTTC

V gene: TRBV7-3
D gene: TRBD1
J gene: TRBJ1-2
CDR3 protein: CASSPGTGGNSGYTF
CDR3 DNA: TGTGCCAGCAGCCCCGGGACAGGGGGAAACAGTGGCTACACCTTC

V gene: TRBV15
D gene: -
J gene: TRBJ1-4
CDR3 protein: CATSRAITDNEKLFF
CDR3 DNA: TGTGCCACCAGCAGGGCTATAACAGATAATGAAAAACTGTTTTTT

V gene: TRBV6-5
D gene: TRBD2
J gene: TRBJ2-7
CDR3 protein: CASSYGTSGRYEQYF
CDR3 DNA: TGTGCCAGCAGTTACGGGACTAGCGGTCGCTACGAGCAGTACTTC

V gene: TRBV19
D gene: TRBD1
J gene: TRBJ1-6
CDR3 protein: CASSITGGRNSPLHF
CDR3 DNA: TGTGCCAGTAGTATTACAGGGGGTCGCAATTCACCCCTCCACTTT

V gene: TRBV28
D gene: -
J gene: TRBJ1-5
CDR3 protein: CASRETDYSNQPQHF
CDR3 DNA: TGTGCCAGCAGGGAGACAGACTATAGCAATCAGCCCCAGCATTTT

V gene: TRBV12-3/TRBV12-4
D gene: -
J gene: TRBJ2-1
CDR3 protein: CASTPDNEQFF
CDR3 DNA: TGTGCCAGCACCCCCGACAATGAGCAGTTCTTC